The T cell receptor beta chain described here comes from a study of identical twins. Whole-study findings and limits: Zero-insertion analyses were open to partial confounding by invariant MAIT and iNKT cells. Within twin pairs, the out-of-frame alpha sequences they shared showed excess low generation probability. Within monozygotic twins, out-of-frame TCR alpha sharing was underestimated by the models.

This clonotype came up many times. Its antigen is not identified. V lost 0 bases and J 5 bases, leaving 21 bases between the germline ends. The CDR3 covers 18 residues. CDR1 SGHRS and CDR2 YFSETQ come from the germline V gene. A universal primer site was added by template switching, and unique molecular identifiers were carried by the cDNA. TCRdb redid the calling of the 5' RACE reads with MiXCR, one entry per CDR3 protein. Of hundreds of thousands of distinct CDR3 sequences detected, 5.5% to 6.5% appear once; the ten largest clones hold 1.5% to 2%. This clonotype originated in a man between 18 and 35 years old in good health. Sequencing was done on a sample of naive T cells sorted from blood. This chain joins TRBV5-1 and TRBJ2-1; D possibly corresponds to TRBD2 (6 bases). In nucleotides, the CDR3 is TGCGCCAGCAGCTTGGTCCTGCGGGAACCCCGGCCAAACAATGAGCAGTTCTTC. This codes for CASSLVLREPRPNNEQFF.